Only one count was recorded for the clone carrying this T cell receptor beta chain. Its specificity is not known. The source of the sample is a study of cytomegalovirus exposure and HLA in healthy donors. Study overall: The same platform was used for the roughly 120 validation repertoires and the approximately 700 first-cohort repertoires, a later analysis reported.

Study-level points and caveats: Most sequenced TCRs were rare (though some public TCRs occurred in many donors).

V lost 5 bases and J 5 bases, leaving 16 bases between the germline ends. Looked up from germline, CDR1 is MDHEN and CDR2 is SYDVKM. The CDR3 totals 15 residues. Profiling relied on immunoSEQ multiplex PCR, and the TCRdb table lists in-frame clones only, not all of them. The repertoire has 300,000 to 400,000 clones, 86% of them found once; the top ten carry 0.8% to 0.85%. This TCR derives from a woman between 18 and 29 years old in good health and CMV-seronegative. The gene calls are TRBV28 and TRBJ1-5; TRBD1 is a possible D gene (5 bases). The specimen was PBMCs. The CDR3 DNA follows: TGTGCCAGCAGTGGCCTCGAAGGGGTGGATCAGCCCCAGCATTTT. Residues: CASSGLEGVDQPQHF.